Below are 2 T cell receptor beta chains sequenced from a single sample in a study of T cell responses to AZD1222 COVID-19 vaccine. TCRdb's table, derived via immunoSEQ multiplex PCR, lists solely in-frame clones and lacks some. The table records 90,000 to 120,000 clones, approximately 90% of them present only once. The sample in question was peripheral blood, obtained on day 0 of AZD1222 vaccination. These receptors were obtained from an adult in good health.

The genes are TRBV7-9 and TRBJ1-5, with D possibly matching TRBD1 (5 bases). The CDR3 contains 14 residues. V was pared by 4 bases and J by 3 bases, with 10 bases between. The germline V gene has CDR1 SEHNR and CDR2 FQNEAQ (reference sequence). CDR3 amino acids: CASSSQGLNQPQHF. The CDR3 DNA reads TGTGCCAGCAGCTCCCAGGGACTCAATCAGCCCCAGCATTTT.

This chain links TRBV10-2 with TRBJ1-1; D gene ambiguous. Germline V gene data show CDR1 as WSHSY and CDR2 as SAAADI. V lost 4 bases, J lost 3 bases, and 6 bases lay in between. The CDR3 covers 12 residues. The CDR3 DNA reads as TGCGCCAGCAGTGTTGAACACACTGAAGCTTTCTTT. Protein sequence: CASSVEHTEAFF.